These 15 T cell receptor beta chains were all obtained from the same sample, sequenced in a study of blood T cell repertoires in COVID-19. The assay was immunoSEQ multiplex PCR, and TCRdb's table has in-frame clones only and misses some. The profile shows about 150,000 clones, around 80% of them singletons. Sequenced: PBMCs or T cells enriched from blood (not recorded which). These receptors were obtained from a man aged 50 to 59 who had recovered from COVID-19.

The V and J genes are TRBV25-1 and TRBJ1-1; D is ambiguous. The CDR3 is 14 residues long. Trimming pared 3 bases from V and 7 bases from J, leaving 15 bases between. The germline V gene encodes CDR1 MGHDK and CDR2 SYGVNS. The CDR3 reads CASSDLVPSSEAFF. The CDR3 DNA is TGTGCCAGCAGTGACCTCGTACCTTCGAGTGAAGCTTTCTTT.

The chain carries TRBV3-1 (or the pseudogene TRBV3-2) and TRBJ2-2; 11 bases align to TRBD2. V was clipped by 0 bases and J by 5 bases; unmatched bases: 5. This CDR3 contains 17 residues. The V gene's germline CDR1 is LGHDT and CDR2 YNNKEL (reference sequence). The CDR3 is CASSQDWASGGTGELFF. The CDR3 DNA reads TGTGCCAGCAGCCAAGATTGGGCTAGCGGGGGGACCGGGGAGCTGTTTTTT.

V gene TRBV7-2 combines with J gene TRBJ1-4, with 7 bases that match TRBD1. The CDR3 length is 15 residues. J gave up 5 bases and V 5 bases, and 8 bases lay outside the gene matches. CDR1 is SGHTA, CDR2 FQGNSA, per germline. CDR3 sequence reads: CASSLADRENEKLFF. CDR3 bases: TGTGCCAGCAGCCTTGCCGACAGGGAAAATGAAAAACTGTTTTTT.

The chain employs TRBV15 and TRBJ2-3; the match to TRBD2 covers 9 bases. The trim removed 5 bases at V and 3 bases at J, leaving 6 bases unmatched. This CDR3 has 15 amino acids. Germline-derived CDR1 and CDR2 are LNHNV and YYDKDF (reference sequence). The CDR3: CATSPGTSMTDTQYF. CDR3 coding DNA: TGTGCCACCAGCCCCGGGACTAGCATGACAGATACGCAGTATTTT.

CDR3 sequence reads: CASSLTSGGAVELFF. Written as DNA, the CDR3 is TGTGCCAGCAGCCTTACTAGCGGGGGGGCTGTGGAGCTGTTTTTT. This chain uses TRBV7-8 with TRBJ2-2; 13 bases fit TRBD2. The CDR3 sequence is 15 residues long. V shed 5 bases, J shed 10 bases, and the junction held 7 bases outside the gene matches. CDR1 and CDR2 (germline): SGHVS, FQNEAQ. Looking up the rest from reference TRBV7-8 and TRBJ2-2 gives the full variable domain: GAGVSQSPRYKVAKRGQDVALRCDPISGHVSLFWYQQALGQGPEFLTYFQNEAQLDKSGLPSDRFFAERPEGSVSTLKIQRTQQEDSAVYLCASSLTSGGAVELFFGEGSRLTVL.

In its sample, this clone was seen once. V and J are TRBV19 and TRBJ1-6; a weak D match, TRBD1 (6 bases). In germline, CDR1 is LNHDA, CDR2 SQIVND (reference sequence). The CDR3 consists of 15 residues. V was shortened by 10 bases and J by 0 bases, with 13 bases between the two germline ends. The CDR3 is CATEDRSSYNSPLHF. CDR3 bases: TGTGCCACCGAAGACAGGAGCTCCTATAATTCACCCCTCCACTTT.

V and J are TRBV6-5 and TRBJ2-7; possibly TRBD2 for D (5 bases). Looked up from germline, CDR1 is MNHEY and CDR2 is SVGAGI. This CDR3 has 13 amino acids. Trimming took 6 bases from V and 3 from J, leaving 12 bases between them. CDR3 amino acids: CASSRRTHYEQYF. In DNA form, the CDR3 reads TGTGCCAGCAGCCGTAGGACTCACTACGAGCAGTACTTC.

The chain is built from TRBV12-3 or TRBV12-4 and TRBJ1-6; maybe TRBD1 (5 bases). The V and J ends lost 6 bases and 9 bases respectively, with 12 bases between them. The CDR3 runs 13 residues. DNA for the CDR3: TGTGCCAGCAGGGGGGGGACCTTTTCACCCCTCCACTTT. Translation: CASRGGTFSPLHF.

V gene TRBV18 combines with J gene TRBJ2-5, with D possibly TRBD2 on 6 matching bases. Between the trimmed V and J ends, which lost 6 bases and 5 bases, there was a span of 16 bases. The CDR3 length is 14 residues. Per germline, CDR1 KGHSH and CDR2 LQKENI. CDR3 residues: CASSAGSEGETQYF. The CDR3 DNA follows: TGTGCCAGCTCTGCCGGGTCGGAGGGGGAGACCCAGTACTTC. The variable domain in full, with the rest retrieved from reference TRBV18 and TRBJ2-5, is NAGVMQNPRHLVRRRGQEARLRCSPMKGHSHVYWYRQLPEEGLKFMVYLQKENIIDESGMPKERFSAEFPKEGPSILRIQQVVRGDSAAYFCASSAGSEGETQYFGPGTRLLVL.

V is TRBV4-2 and J is TRBJ2-2; 8 nucleotides match TRBD2. V lost 2 bases to trimming and J lost 6 bases; unmatched junction nucleotides: 5. The length of the CDR3 is 15 residues. Germline loops: CDR1 LGHNA, CDR2 YNFKEQ. The CDR3 DNA reads TGTGCCAGCAGCCAATCCGGGGGGGAGCCCGGGGAGCTGTTTTTT. This encodes CASSQSGGEPGELFF.

This clone was seen a few times. The chain employs TRBV12-5 and TRBJ2-7, with 7 bases identical to TRBD1. J gave up 7 bases and V 3 bases, and 15 bases lay outside the gene matches. Per germline, CDR1 LGHNT and CDR2 FRNRAP. The CDR3 totals 16 residues. The CDR3 bases are TGTGCTAGTGGTTTTTTCTGGGACAGCACTCCGGGGGAGCAGTACTTC. Translation gives CASGFFWDSTPGEQYF.

The chain links TRBV2 to TRBJ2-7; D call uncertain. The V gene's germline CDR1 is SNHLY and CDR2 FYNNEI. The V gene lost 2 bases and the J gene lost 2 bases, with 4 bases spanning the gap. The CDR3 has 12 residues. CDR3 in amino acids: CASSELAYEQYF. As DNA, the CDR3 is TGTGCCAGCAGTGAACTAGCCTACGAGCAGTACTTC. The full variable domain, completed using reference TRBV2 and TRBJ2-7, is EPEVTQTPSHQVTQMGQEVILRCVPISNHLYFYWYRQILGQKVEFLVSFYNNEISEKSEIFDDQFSVERPDGSNFTLKIRSTKLEDSAMYFCASSELAYEQYFGPGTRLTVT.

As concerns this clone: At one end, the junction sequence differs from germline, possibly due to a read error. V usage is TRBV14 and J usage is TRBJ1-2; no clear D. Germline V gene data show CDR1 as SGHDN and CDR2 as FVKESK. CDR3 length equals 11 residues. The CDR3 bases are TGTGCCAGCAGCCAAAACTCTGGCTACACCTTC. Translation gives CASSQNSGYTF.

The chain uses TRBV18 and TRBJ1-1; 7 positions agree with TRBD1. The CDR3 is 17 amino acids. The V gene's germline CDR1 is KGHSH and CDR2 LQKENI. V gave up 3 bases and J gave up 7 bases; unmatched junction bases: 17. CDR3 nucleotide sequence: TGTGCCAGCTCACCTACCACAGGGGCCGTATACAGCGGTGAAGCTTTCTTT. Protein: CASSPTTGAVYSGEAFF.

This chain joins TRBV7-2 and TRBJ1-6, with TRBD1 identical over 7 bases. Germline-derived CDR1 and CDR2 are SGHTA and FQGNSA. This CDR3 has 14 amino acids. V lost 1 base to trimming and J lost 10 bases; unmatched junction nucleotides: 4. The CDR3 DNA sequence: TGTGCCAGCAGCTTAGGGACAGGCGCGTCACCCCTCCACTTT. Encoded protein: CASSLGTGASPLHF.